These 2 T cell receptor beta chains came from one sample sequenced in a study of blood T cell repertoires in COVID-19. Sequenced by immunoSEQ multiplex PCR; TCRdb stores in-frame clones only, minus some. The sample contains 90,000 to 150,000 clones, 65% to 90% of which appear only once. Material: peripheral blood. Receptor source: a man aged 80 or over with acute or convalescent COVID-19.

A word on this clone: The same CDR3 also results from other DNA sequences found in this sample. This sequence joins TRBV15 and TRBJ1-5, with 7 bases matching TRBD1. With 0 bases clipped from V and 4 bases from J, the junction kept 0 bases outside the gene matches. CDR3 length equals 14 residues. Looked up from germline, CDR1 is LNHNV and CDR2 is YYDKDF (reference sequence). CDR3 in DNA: TGTGCCACCAGCAGAGACAGGGGGAATCAGCCCCAGCATTTT. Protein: CATSRDRGNQPQHF.

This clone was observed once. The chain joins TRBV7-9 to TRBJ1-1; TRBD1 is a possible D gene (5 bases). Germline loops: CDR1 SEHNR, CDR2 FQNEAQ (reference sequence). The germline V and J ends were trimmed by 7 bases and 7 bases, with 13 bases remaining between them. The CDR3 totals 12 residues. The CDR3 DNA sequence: TGTGCCAGCAACCACCCCGGGGGTGAAGCTTTCTTT. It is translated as CASNHPGGEAFF. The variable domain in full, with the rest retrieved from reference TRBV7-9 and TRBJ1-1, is DTGVSQNPRHKITKRGQNVTFRCDPISEHNRLYWYRQTLGQGPEFLTYFQNEAQLEKSRLLSDRFSAERPKGSFSTLEIQRTEQGDSAMYLCASNHPGGEAFFGQGTRLTVV.